The 29 T cell receptor beta chains in this list originate from one sample, sequenced in a study of blood T cell repertoires in COVID-19. The protocol was immunoSEQ multiplex PCR, while the TCRdb copy is restricted to in-frame clones and leaves out a portion. This sample has tens of thousands of clones, with 80% to 90% found just once. The specimen was peripheral blood. Every receptor here comes from a man aged 45 to 65 with active COVID-19.

The chain couples TRBV9 to TRBJ2-7; 8 positions match TRBD1. CDR1 and CDR2 (germline): SGDLS, YYNGEE. The V gene end was trimmed by 0 bases and the J gene end by 5 bases; junction bases not matched to a gene: 7. The CDR3 consists of 15 residues. The CDR3 spells CASSVGTAGGDEQYF. In DNA form, the CDR3 reads TGTGCCAGCAGCGTAGGAACGGCAGGGGGCGACGAGCAGTACTTC. Full variable domain (rest looked up from reference TRBV9 and TRBJ2-7): DSGVTQTPKHLITATGQRVTLRCSPRSGDLSVYWYQQSLDQGLQFLIQYYNGEERAKGNILERFSAQQFPDLHSELNLSSLELGDSALYFCASSVGTAGGDEQYFGPGTRLTVT.

V gene TRBV18 combines with J gene TRBJ2-2; TRBD1 agrees at 11 bases. The ends lost 6 bases at V and 5 bases at J; junction bases unmatched: 14. Germline CDR1 reads KGHSH; CDR2 reads LQKENI. The CDR3 is 18 residues long. CDR3 in DNA: TGTGCCAGCTCCCCAAGCTGGACAGGGGGCGCAGGGACCGGGGAGCTGTTTTTT. Translating it yields CASSPSWTGGAGTGELFF.

Here the CDR3 reads CATSDSDRGTEAFF. The CDR3 DNA reads TGTGCCACCAGTGATTCCGACAGGGGCACTGAAGCTTTCTTT. The V and J genes are TRBV24-1 and TRBJ1-1; 8 nucleotides agree with TRBD1. V lost 2 bases, J lost 4 bases, and 2 bases stayed unmatched. Germline values: CDR1 KGHDR, CDR2 SFDVKD. The CDR3 spans 14 residues.

This sequence joins TRBV9 and TRBJ1-4; 7 nucleotides agree with TRBD1. Germline CDR1 reads SGDLS; CDR2 reads YYNGEE. Trimming removed 4 bases from V and 8 bases from J; junction bases left unmatched: 11. The CDR3 is 15 residues long. The CDR3 sequence is CASSPGGGGREKLFF. In DNA form, the CDR3 reads TGTGCCAGCAGCCCAGGAGGGGGCGGAAGAGAAAAACTGTTTTTT.

CDR3 coding DNA: TGCGCCAGCAGGCAGGGTGTGGAGACCCAGTACTTC. Translated: CASRQGVETQYF. The chain links TRBV5-1 to TRBJ2-5, with D possibly TRBD1 on 5 matching bases. The CDR3 is 12 residues long. Germline V lookup: CDR1 SGHRS, CDR2 YFSETQ. V was clipped by 5 bases and J by 5 bases, with 10 bases between them. Using reference TRBV5-1 and TRBJ2-5 for the parts outside the CDR3, the full variable domain is KAGVTQTPRYLIKTRGQQVTLSCSPISGHRSVSWYQQTPGQGLQFLFEYFSETQRNKGNFPGRFSGRQFSNSRSEMNVSTLELGDSALYLCASRQGVETQYFGPGTRLLVL.

V usage is TRBV4-1 and J usage is TRBJ1-4, with TRBD1 identical over 9 bases. Per the germline V gene, CDR1 is MGHRA and CDR2 is YSYEKL. The CDR3 runs 17 residues. J was trimmed by 8 bases and V by 2 bases; bases with no gene match: 12. CDR3 sequence reads: CASSQTFLQGAEEKLFF. The CDR3 nucleotides are TGCGCCAGCAGCCAAACTTTTTTACAGGGGGCGGAGGAAAAACTGTTTTTT.

The chain is built from TRBV7-8 and TRBJ1-2, with D unclear. The germline CDR1 and CDR2 sequences are SGHVS and FQNEAQ. Trimming cost V 0 bases and J 4 bases, with 9 bases left between them. The CDR3 runs 14 residues. The CDR3 coding sequence is TGTGCCAGCAGCTTAGCGCCCGCGATCTATGGCTACACCTTC. It encodes CASSLAPAIYGYTF. The full variable domain, rest sourced from reference TRBV7-8 and TRBJ1-2, is GAGVSQSPRYKVAKRGQDVALRCDPISGHVSLFWYQQALGQGPEFLTYFQNEAQLDKSGLPSDRFFAERPEGSVSTLKIQRTQQEDSAVYLCASSLAPAIYGYTFGSGTRLTVV.

The chain recombines TRBV4-3 with TRBJ2-1; TRBD2 agrees at 11 bases. The J segment lost 8 bases and the V segment lost 4 bases, leaving 7 bases of the junction unmatched. Germline V gives CDR1 LGHNA, CDR2 YSLEER. This CDR3 comprises 15 residues. The CDR3 loop reads CASSRGTSGTDEQFF. CDR3 nucleotides: TGCGCCAGCAGCCGAGGGACTAGCGGCACCGATGAGCAGTTCTTC.

V usage is TRBV29-1 and J usage is TRBJ1-2; no firm D call. The CDR3 extends over 12 amino acids. Trimming cost V 7 bases and J 0 bases, with 9 bases left between them. Germline CDR1 is SQVTM and CDR2 is ANQGSEA. The CDR3 protein is CSAPGSNYGYTF. The CDR3 nucleotides are TGCAGCGCACCCGGGTCTAACTATGGCTACACCTTC.

The chain recombines TRBV7-8 with TRBJ1-5, with a weak D call TRBD1 (5 bases). Trimming took off 5 bases at V and 9 bases at J, with 17 bases between the two ends. This CDR3 contains 14 residues. Germline loops: CDR1 SGHVS, CDR2 FQNEAQ. CDR3 nucleotides: TGTGCCAGCAGCCCCCGCAGGGTCTGGGGGCCCCAGCATTTT. Translated, it gives CASSPRRVWGPQHF.

V and J are TRBV24-1 and TRBJ2-1; 8 positions match TRBD2. V trimming: 8 bases; J trimming: 5 bases; junction bases outside the gene matches: 7. Per the germline V gene, CDR1 is KGHDR and CDR2 is SFDVKD. The CDR3 sequence is 14 residues long. The CDR3 spells CATTPGGENNEQFF. In DNA, the CDR3 is TGTGCCACCACCCCGGGGGGGGAGAACAATGAGCAGTTCTTC.

The chain carries TRBV6-6 and TRBJ2-4; 8 nucleotides align to TRBD1. Germline loops: CDR1 MNHNY, CDR2 SVGAGI (reference sequence). J was trimmed by 11 bases and V by 2 bases; bases with no gene match: 5. The CDR3 totals 13 residues. CDR3 region: CASSYRDRLVQYF. CDR3 sequence (DNA): TGTGCCAGCAGTTACCGGGACAGGTTGGTTCAGTACTTC.

This rearrangement joins TRBV29-1 to TRBJ1-4; no definite D call. The V gene's germline CDR1 is SQVTM and CDR2 ANQGSEA. The V end lost 1 base, the J end lost 8 bases, and 17 bases lay between the germline ends. The CDR3 is 15 amino acids. As DNA, the CDR3 is TGCAGCGTTGAAGGTGGACCGGGATCGGACGAAAAACTGTTTTTT. The encoded protein is CSVEGGPGSDEKLFF.

This rearrangement joins TRBV11-3 to TRBJ2-2; 10 bases are a match to TRBD2. This CDR3 contains 14 residues. V lost 6 bases to trimming and J lost 7 bases; unmatched junction nucleotides: 5. From germline, CDR1 is SGHNT and CDR2 YENEEA. The CDR3 DNA reads TGTGCCAGCAGTACTAGCGGGGTCGGCGGGGAGCTGTTTTTT. Its translation is CASSTSGVGGELFF.

The chain links TRBV5-4 to TRBJ2-5; the D gene is possibly TRBD2 (6 bases). CDR1 is SGHNT, CDR2 YYREEE, per germline (reference sequence). This CDR3 is 15 amino acids long. V dropped 2 bases and J dropped 2 bases, with 13 bases sitting between them. CDR3 region: CASSFKLADQETQYF. The CDR3 DNA reads as TGTGCCAGCAGCTTCAAGTTAGCGGATCAAGAGACCCAGTACTTC.

The chain combines TRBV4-3 with TRBJ2-7; 7 nucleotides match TRBD1. The V segment lost 0 bases and the J segment 4 bases; nucleotides outside the gene matches: 9. The CDR3 loop spans 16 amino acids. Germline assignment: CDR1 LGHNA and CDR2 YSLEER. The CDR3 region is CASSQDLTGLRYEQYF. The CDR3 nucleotides are TGCGCCAGCAGCCAAGACCTGACAGGGCTACGGTACGAGCAGTACTTC.

The gene calls are TRBV9 and TRBJ1-1; the D gene is possibly TRBD1 (6 bases). The germline V and J ends were trimmed by 3 bases and 4 bases, with 10 bases remaining between them. The CDR3 consists of 13 residues. Germline CDR1 is SGDLS and CDR2 is YYNGEE. The CDR3 nucleotides read TGTGCCAGCAGCGAGGGAGGGGGCACTGAAGCTTTCTTT. This sequence encodes CASSEGGGTEAFF.

This clone was seen only a few times. The V gene is TRBV21-1, the J gene TRBJ1-5; the listed D gene, TRBD1, was not tested against the DNA. TRBV21-1 corresponds to a pseudogene. There are 20 residues in the CDR3. CDR3 region: CASSKAPYRDTANSNQPQHF. The DNA for the CDR3 is TGTGCCAGCAGCAAAGCGCCTTATCGGGACACTGCTAATAGCAATCAGCCCCAGCATTTT.

The genes are TRBV19 and TRBJ1-5; the match to TRBD1 covers 7 bases. The V gene end was trimmed by 8 bases and the J gene end by 0 bases; junction bases not matched to a gene: 7. This CDR3 is 15 amino acids long. CDR1 is LNHDA and CDR2 is SQIVND in the germline V gene (reference sequence). Here the CDR3 DNA reads TGTGCCAGTCTTCGACAGGGCTATAGCAATCAGCCCCAGCATTTT. This translates into CASLRQGYSNQPQHF.

The chain is built from TRBV6-5 and TRBJ1-2; tentative D call: TRBD1 (6 bases). Germline loops: CDR1 MNHEY, CDR2 SVGAGI. Deletions cut 2 bases from V and 5 bases from J, with 12 bases between. The CDR3 length is 14 residues. The CDR3 DNA reads TGTGCCAGCAGTTACGGGGGGGCCCGTTATGGCTACACCTTC. This gives the protein CASSYGGARYGYTF.

This clone was counted a single time. The chain has TRBV5-1 and TRBJ1-2; D is possibly TRBD1 (5 bases). The CDR3 is 14 amino acids. The germline gives CDR1 SGHRS, CDR2 YFSETQ. Trimming removed 4 bases at V and 8 bases at J, with 18 bases between. The CDR3 bases are TGCGCCAGCAGCGCGGACGGGGGGTTGGAAGGCTACACCTTC. This codes for CASSADGGLEGYTF.

The chain uses TRBV27 and TRBJ2-5; 7 bases are shared with TRBD2. Unmatched junction bases numbered 1, after V lost 4 bases and J lost 2 bases. Germline V gene data show CDR1 as MNHEY and CDR2 as SMNVEV (reference sequence). The CDR3 sequence is 13 residues long. CDR3 DNA: TGTGCCAGCAGTTGGACTAGACAAGAGACCCAGTACTTC. Its protein is CASSWTRQETQYF.

The V call is TRBV4-2, the J call TRBJ2-3; 9 nucleotides agree with TRBD2. This CDR3 has 17 residues. J was trimmed by 0 bases and V by 3 bases; bases with no gene match: 7. Germline V gives CDR1 LGHNA, CDR2 YNFKEQ. The CDR3 region has the DNA TGTGCCAGCAGCCAGGTCCCGGGACTAGCTAGCACAGATACGCAGTATTTT. It translates to CASSQVPGLASTDTQYF.

The genes are TRBV7-2 and TRBJ2-1; D perhaps matches TRBD2 (6 bases). The CDR3 contains 16 residues. Looked up from germline, CDR1 is SGHTA and CDR2 is FQGNSA. V dropped 3 bases and J dropped 0 bases, with 12 bases sitting between them. The chain's CDR3 is CASSLGGFLSYNEQFF. CDR3 DNA sequence: TGTGCCAGCAGCTTGGGAGGCTTTCTCTCCTACAATGAGCAGTTCTTC. Together with reference TRBV7-2 and TRBJ2-1, the CDR3 gives the full variable domain: GAGVSQSPSNKVTEKGKDVELRCDPISGHTALYWYRQSLGQGLEFLIYFQGNSAPDKSGLPSDRFSAERTGGSVSTLTIQRTQQEDSAVYLCASSLGGFLSYNEQFFGPGTRLTVL.

The sample holds a few counts of this clone. The chain combines TRBV5-1 with TRBJ2-2; 7 positions agree with TRBD1. This CDR3 is built from 15 residues. J gave up 4 bases and V 2 bases, and 5 bases lay outside the gene matches. Germline CDR1 and CDR2: SGHRS and YFSETQ. The CDR3 reads CASSFGTASTGELFF. CDR3 coding DNA: TGCGCCAGCAGCTTCGGGACAGCTTCCACCGGGGAGCTGTTTTTT.

The rearrangement uses TRBV6-6 and TRBJ1-4; 11 bases fit TRBD1. The CDR3 contains 15 residues. Trimming removed 6 bases from V and 2 bases from J; junction bases left unmatched: 2. Germline CDR1 reads MNHNY; CDR2 reads SVGAGI (reference sequence). CDR3 sequence: CASRGTGGTNEKLFF. CDR3 coding DNA: TGTGCCAGCAGGGGGACAGGGGGGACTAATGAAAAACTGTTTTTT.

The rearrangement uses TRBV9 and TRBJ2-3; TRBD1 matches 7 bases. The CDR3 contains 15 residues. Per germline, CDR1 SGDLS and CDR2 YYNGEE. V was pared by 4 bases and J by 4 bases, with 9 bases of the junction left unmatched. The CDR3 bases are TGTGCCAGCAGCCCCAGCGACAGGGTCCCAGATACGCAGTATTTT. Translating gives CASSPSDRVPDTQYF.

This chain joins TRBV10-3 and TRBJ1-1, with 8 nucleotides matching TRBD1. This CDR3 spans 15 amino acids. The V segment lost 8 bases and the J segment 2 bases; nucleotides outside the gene matches: 10. The V gene's germline CDR1 is ENHRY and CDR2 SYGVKD. CDR3 protein: CAIAVDGTGNTEAFF. The CDR3 DNA is TGTGCCATCGCGGTTGATGGGACAGGTAACACTGAAGCTTTCTTT.

J is TRBJ2-1 and V is TRBV3-1 (or the pseudogene TRBV3-2); D remains ambiguous. Trimming cost V 4 bases and J 9 bases, with 10 bases left between them. This CDR3 is built from 12 residues. In germline, CDR1 is LGHDT, CDR2 YNNKEL (reference sequence). The DNA for the CDR3 is TGTGCCAGCAGCCGAGCGCGCGGTGAGCAGTTCTTC. It specifies CASSRARGEQFF.